These 18 T cell receptor beta chains were all obtained from the same sample, sequenced in a study of blood T cell repertoires in COVID-19. Clones were read by immunoSEQ multiplex PCR, and TCRdb kept only the in-frame ones, dropping some. The repertoire holds 200,000 to 250,000 clones, with 84% as singletons. Sequenced: PBMCs or T cells enriched from blood (not recorded which). The receptors come from a man aged 60-69 years who had recovered from COVID-19.

This clone has a handful of counts. This sequence joins TRBV7-6 and TRBJ2-3, with 10 bases that match TRBD2. The length of the CDR3 is 15 residues. Germline CDR1 is SGHVS and CDR2 is FNYEAQ. With 1 base clipped from V and 11 bases from J, the junction kept 9 bases outside the gene matches. This chain's CDR3 is CASSLVSGGANKQYF. DNA of the CDR3: TGTGCCAGCAGCTTAGTAAGCGGGGGGGCGAATAAGCAGTATTTT. Drawing the rest from reference TRBV7-6 and TRBJ2-3, the complete variable domain is GAGVSQSPRYKVTKRGQDVALRCDPISGHVSLYWYRQALGQGPEFLTYFNYEAQQDKSGLPNDRFSAERPEGSISTLTIQRTEQRDSAMYRCASSLVSGGANKQYFGPGTRLTVL.

This clone was found once. The V gene is TRBV29-1, the J gene TRBJ1-4; D is perhaps TRBD1 (5 bases). The CDR3 has 14 amino acids. Germline-derived CDR1 and CDR2 are SQVTM and ANQGSEA. Trimming shortened V by 4 bases and J by 4 bases, and 13 bases separated the two germline ends. CDR3 in amino acids: CSVVLEGVNEKLFF. As DNA, the CDR3 is TGCAGCGTTGTATTGGAAGGGGTTAATGAAAAACTGTTTTTT.

The chain joins TRBV6-5 to TRBJ2-7; 8 nucleotides line up with TRBD1. In germline, CDR1 is MNHEY, CDR2 SVGAGI. The CDR3 loop spans 14 amino acids. Unmatched junction bases numbered 5, after V lost 5 bases and J lost 2 bases. The CDR3 bases are TGTGCCAGCAGTCAGGACAGGGCCGCCTACGAGCAGTACTTC. This translates into CASSQDRAAYEQYF.

This clone was recorded only once. The rearrangement uses TRBV27 and TRBJ1-2; TRBD1 matches at 9 bases. Germline trimming cut 8 bases from V and 8 bases from J; bases unmatched to any gene: 12. The CDR3 extends over 14 amino acids. Per the germline V gene, CDR1 is MNHEY and CDR2 is SMNVEV (reference sequence). The CDR3 sequence is CASGPRTGVRGYTF. The DNA of the CDR3 is TGTGCCAGCGGACCCCGGACAGGGGTGCGCGGCTACACCTTC.

The chain carries TRBV5-5 and TRBJ1-5, with a weak D call TRBD1 (6 bases). This CDR3 spans 14 amino acids. V was trimmed by 2 bases and J by 7 bases, leaving 13 bases between them. Germline CDR1 SGHKS, CDR2 YYEKEE (reference sequence). CDR3 in amino acids: CASSFGQMSQPQHF. For the CDR3, the DNA is TGTGCCAGCAGCTTTGGACAGATGAGCCAGCCCCAGCATTTT.

This clone turned up a few times. The chain carries TRBV11-3 and TRBJ2-3; D is undetermined. This CDR3 has 12 amino acids. Trimming left V 5 bases short and J 2 bases short, with 5 bases between. CDR1 is SGHNT and CDR2 is YENEEA in the germline V gene. The CDR3: CASSRFTDTQYF. The CDR3 DNA follows: TGTGCCAGCAGCCGGTTCACAGATACGCAGTATTTT. The whole variable domain, remainder taken from reference TRBV11-3 and TRBJ2-3, is EAGVVQSPRYKIIEKKQPVAFWCNPISGHNTLYWYLQNLGQGPELLIRYENEEAVDDSQLPKDRFSAERLKGVDSTLKIQPAELGDSAVYLCASSRFTDTQYFGPGTRLTVL.

The table lists this clone with a few counts. The chain employs TRBV6-4 and TRBJ2-1, with TRBD1 matching over 8 bases. The CDR3 length is 14 residues. Germline loops: CDR1 MRHNA, CDR2 SNTAGT. Trimming at V came to 5 bases and at J to 7 bases, leaving 7 bases not matched to a gene. CDR3 sequence reads: CASSPGQGWNEQFF. CDR3 in DNA: TGTGCCAGCAGTCCTGGACAGGGTTGGAATGAGCAGTTCTTC.

This clone occurred once. The CDR3 region has the DNA TGTGCCAGTAGTATAGTGGCAGGGGAGGGCACTGAAGCTTTCTTT. Its translation: CASSIVAGEGTEAFF. This chain connects TRBV19 to TRBJ1-1, with D perhaps matching TRBD1 (6 bases). The germline CDR1 and CDR2 sequences are LNHDA and SQIVND (reference sequence). This CDR3 has 15 amino acids. Trimming took off 1 base at V and 4 bases at J, with 13 bases between the two ends.

The gene calls are TRBV5-8 and TRBJ1-2, with D perhaps matching TRBD1 (6 bases). The CDR3 length is 15 residues. Germline loops: CDR1 SGHTS, CDR2 YDEGEE. Trimming took 0 bases from V and 8 from J, leaving 17 bases between them. CDR3 in amino acids: CASSLEDSWSEGYTF. CDR3 bases: TGTGCCAGCAGCTTGGAGGACAGTTGGTCGGAAGGCTACACCTTC.

The rearrangement uses TRBV27 and TRBJ2-1, with D maybe TRBD1 (6 bases). The CDR3 contains 15 residues. Between the trimmed V and J ends, which lost 4 bases and 4 bases, there was a span of 14 bases. Looked up from germline, CDR1 is MNHEY and CDR2 is SMNVEV (reference sequence). The CDR3 DNA follows: TGTGCCAGCAGTTCCCTGGGGGCCCCTTACAATGAGCAGTTCTTC. This translates into CASSSLGAPYNEQFF.

CDR3 in DNA: TGTGCCAGCAGTGTTACCAGGGGCGCAGGGCAGCCCCAGCATTTT. Translating gives CASSVTRGAGQPQHF. The chain combines TRBV2 with TRBJ1-5, with a possible D match to TRBD1 (6 bases). With 4 bases removed from V and 7 bases from J, the gap between germline ends came to 17 bases. Germline V gene sequence: CDR1 SNHLY, CDR2 FYNNEI. This CDR3 is built from 15 residues.

The chain employs TRBV29-1 and TRBJ1-3; no reliable D call. The CDR3 is 12 amino acids. The V gene lost 4 bases and the J gene lost 3 bases, with 7 bases spanning the gap. Per germline, CDR1 SQVTM and CDR2 ANQGSEA. CDR3 sequence (DNA): TGCAGCGTTGGTTCGTTTGGAAACACCATATATTTT. It encodes CSVGSFGNTIYF.

V gene TRBV6-5 combines with J gene TRBJ1-2; 8 nucleotides align to TRBD1. V trimming: 6 bases; J trimming: 6 bases; junction bases outside the gene matches: 9. CDR3 length: 14 residues. The germline V gene has CDR1 MNHEY and CDR2 SVGAGI. CDR3 loop: CASSSSGGLDGYTF. The CDR3 bases are TGTGCCAGCAGCAGTTCAGGGGGCTTGGATGGCTACACCTTC.

The chain joins TRBV10-3 to TRBJ2-3, with 11 positions matching TRBD1. Germline CDR1 and CDR2: ENHRY and SYGVKD. The trim removed 7 bases at V and 3 bases at J, leaving 6 bases unmatched. This CDR3 spans 15 amino acids. The CDR3 is CAITQDRGRTDTQYF. The CDR3 region has the DNA TGTGCCATCACCCAGGACAGGGGGCGAACAGATACGCAGTATTTT.

The J gene is TRBJ1-4, the V gene TRBV19; 7 nucleotides agree with TRBD1. Trimming at V came to 5 bases and at J to 8 bases, leaving 8 bases not matched to a gene. The CDR3 is made up of 14 amino acids. Germline V lookup: CDR1 LNHDA, CDR2 SQIVND (reference sequence). The CDR3 reads CASSEDRSEEKLFF. CDR3 bases: TGTGCCAGTAGTGAGGACAGGAGCGAGGAAAAACTGTTTTTT.

The V call is TRBV24-1, the J call TRBJ1-2; D not certain. The V gene lost 8 bases and the J gene lost 8 bases, with 11 bases spanning the gap. The CDR3 covers 11 residues. Germline assignment: CDR1 KGHDR and CDR2 SFDVKD. The CDR3 coding sequence is TGTGCCACCACCAGTCCAAACGGCTACACCTTC. This codes for CATTSPNGYTF.

Here the CDR3 reads CASSFPGQGRYEQYF. The CDR3 DNA is TGTGCCAGCAGCTTTCCGGGACAGGGGAGGTACGAGCAGTACTTC. This chain joins TRBV6-2 or TRBV6-3 and TRBJ2-7; the match to TRBD1 covers 10 bases. The CDR3 covers 15 residues. Germline V CDR1 and CDR2: MNHEY, SVGEGT. J was trimmed by 4 bases and V by 6 bases; bases with no gene match: 9.

CDR3 bases: TGTGCCAGCAGCGTCAGGACAGGGGGATTTCAGCCCCAGCATTTT. It codes for CASSVRTGGFQPQHF. The J gene is TRBJ1-5, the V gene TRBV2; 10 nucleotides match TRBD1. This CDR3 comprises 15 residues. With 6 bases clipped from V and 6 bases from J, the junction kept 8 bases outside the gene matches. Germline V lookup: CDR1 SNHLY, CDR2 FYNNEI.